This T cell receptor (beta chain) comes out of a study of neurological immune-mediated disorders. Study-wide results and limits: CDR3 amino acid sequences of expanded clones were not shared across subjects, a result suggesting private repertoires in all groups.

This clonotype has a count of ten or more. What it binds is unknown. The output of every sequencing run, over 190 million TCR-beta sequences, came from 15-18 subjects. Via MiXCR, TCRdb re-called the 5' RACE reads, giving one row per CDR3 protein. The repertoire holds some 16,000 distinct CDR3 sequences, with roughly a fifth as singletons. Input material: PBMCs. The source is a man between 50 and 59 years old in good health.

Here the CDR3 reads CSARGLTGGANTGELFF. Written as DNA, the CDR3 is TGCAGTGCTAGAGGACTGACAGGGGGCGCGAACACCGGGGAGCTGTTTTTT. This sequence joins TRBV20-1 and TRBJ2-2, with 10 nucleotides matching TRBD1. The germline V gene encodes CDR1 DFQATT and CDR2 SNEGSKA (reference sequence). There are 17 residues in the CDR3. Germline trimming cut 1 base from V and 0 bases from J; bases unmatched to any gene: 5.